This T cell receptor (beta chain) was obtained from a study of shared clonotypes between healthy human individuals. At the level of the study: Participating donors consisted of a couple of women and a few men aged 18 to 49.

Every subset's genomic DNA went evenly onto several immunoSEQ plates. Original analysis: From ImmunoSEQ came sequences covering only the junction and carrying no quality scores, so filtering differed. Assay used: immunoSEQ multiplex PCR; TCRdb lists only in-frame clones, some missing. The V and J calls and clone size are taken from that table; D and trimming were inferred from the DNA. The sample consists of hundreds of thousands of clones, roughly 96% of them appearing once. Note on this clone: The sample has other DNA sequences that encode this CDR3 too.

Naive-designated CD8 cells lacked CD45RO, were positively enriched for CCR7, and omitted terminally differentiated effector memory CD45RA+ cells. Trimming pared 3 bases from V and 6 bases from J, leaving 12 bases between. Germline V gene data show CDR1 as MDHEN and CDR2 as SYDVKM. CDR3 size: 14 residues. The chain recombines TRBV28 with TRBJ2-1; D is possibly TRBD1 (5 bases). The TCR was taken from a young woman in good health. Sequenced: naive CD8+ T cells sorted from blood. This chain's CDR3 is CASSFQGAGNEQFF. The CDR3 DNA is TGTGCCAGCAGTTTTCAGGGCGCAGGCAATGAGCAGTTCTTC.